These 32 T cell receptor beta chains came from one sample sequenced in a study of blood T cell repertoires in COVID-19. Here immunoSEQ multiplex PCR was the method, and the copy in TCRdb shows in-frame clones only, minus some. The table records 220,000 or so clones, around 83% of them present only once. What was sequenced was PBMCs or T cells enriched from blood (not recorded which). These receptors were obtained from a woman aged 40 to 55 who had recovered from COVID-19.

The chain has TRBV2 and TRBJ1-1; no reliable D call. V was shortened by 1 base and J by 1 base, with 13 bases between the two germline ends. Germline CDR1 and CDR2: SNHLY and FYNNEI. The CDR3 contains 16 residues. CDR3 sequence: CASSEVAAFKNTEAFF. CDR3 DNA: TGTGCCAGCAGTGAAGTCGCGGCTTTTAAGAACACTGAAGCTTTCTTT. The complete variable domain, with remaining parts taken from reference TRBV2 and TRBJ1-1, reads EPEVTQTPSHQVTQMGQEVILRCVPISNHLYFYWYRQILGQKVEFLVSFYNNEISEKSEIFDDQFSVERPDGSNFTLKIRSTKLEDSAMYFCASSEVAAFKNTEAFFGQGTRLTVV.

The J gene is TRBJ2-3, the V gene TRBV11-2; D unclear. CDR1 and CDR2 from the germline V gene are SGHAT and FQNNGV. The V end was cut by 5 bases, the J end by 4 bases, with 19 bases between. The CDR3 length is 16 residues. The CDR3 coding sequence is TGTGCCAGCAGCCACACTGGCGGTTGGTCCCCAGATACGCAGTATTTT. Its translation: CASSHTGGWSPDTQYF.

The chain combines TRBV3-1 (or the pseudogene TRBV3-2) with TRBJ2-2; unclear D gene. The CDR3 is 16 amino acids. V gave up 0 bases and J gave up 2 bases, with 10 bases separating them. From germline, CDR1 is LGHDT and CDR2 YNNKEL (reference sequence). The DNA of the CDR3 is TGTGCCAGCAGCCAAGAAGGCGGAACCAACACCGGGGAGCTGTTTTTT. Its protein is CASSQEGGTNTGELFF.

This clone was detected once. The chain links TRBV30 to TRBJ2-2, with TRBD2 as a possible D gene (6 bases). In germline, CDR1 is GTSNPN, CDR2 SVGIG (reference sequence). Deletions cut 1 base from V and 6 bases from J, with 9 bases between. The CDR3 totals 13 residues. The CDR3 loop is CAWSALASGELFF. In nucleotides, the CDR3 is TGTGCCTGGAGTGCCCTAGCGTCCGGGGAGCTGTTTTTT.

This chain links TRBV9 with TRBJ1-6; 10 bases map to TRBD1. From germline, CDR1 is SGDLS and CDR2 YYNGEE. Unmatched junction bases numbered 6, after V lost 5 bases and J lost 4 bases. CDR3 length equals 16 residues. CDR3 loop: CASSDGQGGYNSPLHF. CDR3 sequence (DNA): TGTGCCAGCAGTGATGGACAGGGGGGGTATAATTCACCCCTCCACTTT.

The chain couples TRBV6-6 to TRBJ2-1, with 12 positions matching TRBD1. Germline lookup yields CDR1 MNHNY and CDR2 SVGAGI (reference sequence). After removal of 5 bases from V and 7 bases from J, the junction contained 6 bases not matched to a gene. The length of the CDR3 is 15 residues. CDR3 coding DNA: TGTGCCAGCAGTCCGAGGGGACAGGGGGCGAATGAGCAGTTCTTC. Protein product: CASSPRGQGANEQFF.

The sample holds one count of this clone. The chain links TRBV13 to TRBJ1-6; D unclear. V lost 6 bases and J lost 5, with 8 bases in between. In germline, CDR1 is PRHDT, CDR2 FYEKMQ (reference sequence). The CDR3 runs to 13 residues. CDR3: CASRFEDNSPLHF. Here the CDR3 DNA reads TGTGCCAGCAGGTTTGAGGATAATTCACCCCTCCACTTT.

The chain couples TRBV7-2 to TRBJ1-2; possibly TRBD1 for D (5 bases). The V end was cut by 1 base, the J end by 2 bases, with 11 bases between. This CDR3 spans 15 amino acids. Per the germline V gene, CDR1 is SGHTA and CDR2 is FQGNSA. CDR3: CASSLGGLINYGYTF. Written as DNA, the CDR3 is TGTGCCAGCAGCTTAGGGGGACTTATCAACTATGGCTACACCTTC.

The chain employs TRBV10-3 and TRBJ1-2, with TRBD1 matching 10 bases. The CDR3 totals 12 residues. V lost 9 bases and J lost 8; bases outside the gene matches: 6. Germline V gene lookup returns CDR1 ENHRY and CDR2 SYGVKD. As DNA, the CDR3 is TGTGCCATTGGGACAGGGGAAAGCGGCTACACCTTC. This codes for CAIGTGESGYTF.

This clone was found a few times. J is TRBJ2-2 and V is TRBV3-1 (or the pseudogene TRBV3-2); TRBD2 agrees at 11 bases. Looked up from germline, CDR1 is LGHDT and CDR2 is YNNKEL (reference sequence). V gave up 5 bases and J gave up 1 base; unmatched junction bases: 12. This CDR3 has 19 amino acids. In nucleotides, the CDR3 is TGTGCCAGCAGCTTAAACGCCGGGACTAGCGGAAAGAACACCGGGGAGCTGTTTTTT. Amino acid sequence: CASSLNAGTSGKNTGELFF.

This clone was detected only a few times. This sequence joins TRBV29-1 and TRBJ2-1, with TRBD2 matching 8 bases. Per germline, CDR1 SQVTM and CDR2 ANQGSEA. V shed 2 bases, J shed 6 bases, and the junction held 12 bases outside the gene matches. The CDR3 extends over 16 amino acids. For the CDR3, the DNA is TGCAGCGTTGAACCCCCCTCGGGAGGGCCGGGCAATGAGCAGTTCTTC. Encoded protein: CSVEPPSGGPGNEQFF.

This clone was counted a few times. The rearrangement uses TRBV18 and TRBJ1-1, with 8 bases that match TRBD1. The J segment lost 5 bases and the V segment lost 5 bases, leaving 4 bases of the junction unmatched. The CDR3 is 13 amino acids. In germline, CDR1 is KGHSH, CDR2 LQKENI. This CDR3 reads CASSGQGGTEAFF. In DNA, the CDR3 is TGTGCCAGCTCAGGACAGGGTGGAACTGAAGCTTTCTTT. Full variable domain (missing parts from reference TRBV18 and TRBJ1-1): NAGVMQNPRHLVRRRGQEARLRCSPMKGHSHVYWYRQLPEEGLKFMVYLQKENIIDESGMPKERFSAEFPKEGPSILRIQQVVRGDSAAYFCASSGQGGTEAFFGQGTRLTVV.

The V and J genes are TRBV3-1 (or the pseudogene TRBV3-2) and TRBJ2-2; 11 nucleotides align to TRBD2. Germline CDR1 reads LGHDT; CDR2 reads YNNKEL (reference sequence). This CDR3 is 16 amino acids long. V was clipped by 1 base and J by 6 bases; unmatched bases: 4. CDR3 in DNA: TGTGCCAGCAGCCAAGGGCTTAGCGGGAGGGCCGGGGAGCTGTTTTTT. Its translation: CASSQGLSGRAGELFF.

About this clone: Other DNA variants within this sample encode the same CDR3. CDR3 loop: CAWSVRETQYF. Here the CDR3 DNA reads TGTGCCTGGAGTGTACGGGAGACCCAGTACTTC. The chain has TRBV30 and TRBJ2-5, with D unclear. V lost 0 bases, J lost 5 bases, and 4 bases lay in between. The CDR3 is 11 residues long. The germline V gene encodes CDR1 GTSNPN and CDR2 SVGIG (reference sequence).

The chain links TRBV5-4 to TRBJ2-3; 7 bases agree with TRBD2. V was clipped by 4 bases and J by 0 bases; unmatched bases: 5. This CDR3 region has 15 residues. In germline, CDR1 is SGHNT, CDR2 YYREEE (reference sequence). The CDR3 nucleotides are TGTGCCAGCAGCCCCCAGGGAGGGAGCACAGATACGCAGTATTTT. This gives the protein CASSPQGGSTDTQYF.

The sample holds one count of this clone. The rearrangement joins TRBV10-2 to TRBJ2-3; D gene unclear. In germline, CDR1 is WSHSY, CDR2 SAAADI. The CDR3 consists of 15 residues. Trimming pared 2 bases from V and 0 bases from J, leaving 9 bases between. CDR3 DNA sequence: TGCGCCAGCAGTGAGCCTCTAACTAGCACAGATACGCAGTATTTT. It is translated as CASSEPLTSTDTQYF.

This clone was recorded many times. CDR3 sequence reads: CASSTGTHTGELFF. Written as DNA, the CDR3 is TGTGCCAGTAGCACCGGGACACACACCGGGGAGCTGTTTTTT. The chain joins TRBV19 to TRBJ2-2, with D possibly matching TRBD1 (6 bases). The CDR3 loop spans 14 amino acids. The germline V and J ends were trimmed by 6 bases and 3 bases, with 11 bases remaining between them. Germline V gives CDR1 LNHDA, CDR2 SQIVND (reference sequence).

V and J are TRBV15 and TRBJ1-2; D possibly corresponds to TRBD1 (6 bases). CDR3 length equals 14 residues. Germline V lookup: CDR1 LNHNV, CDR2 YYDKDF (reference sequence). Trimming took off 3 bases at V and 8 bases at J, with 16 bases between the two ends. The CDR3 DNA is TGTGCCACCAGCAGGGGAACGGGGGGCGGAGGCTACACCTTC. Its protein is CATSRGTGGGGYTF. The variable domain in full, completed from reference TRBV15 and TRBJ1-2, reads DAMVIQNPRYQVTQFGKPVTLSCSQTLNHNVMYWYQQKSSQAPKLLFHYYDKDFNNEADTPDNFQSRRPNTSFCFLDIRSPGLGDTAMYLCATSRGTGGGGYTFGSGTRLTVV.

The chain joins TRBV10-3 to TRBJ2-7; 7 bases are shared with TRBD1. V lost 11 bases to trimming and J lost 4 bases; unmatched junction nucleotides: 11. This CDR3 has 13 residues. In germline, CDR1 is ENHRY, CDR2 SYGVKD. The CDR3 sequence is CAVWTGQAYEQYF. CDR3 DNA: TGTGCCGTTTGGACAGGTCAAGCTTACGAGCAGTACTTC.

The gene calls are TRBV7-2 and TRBJ2-3; D may be TRBD1 (5 bases). CDR3 length equals 15 residues. Trimming shortened V by 1 base and J by 1 base, and 9 bases separated the two germline ends. CDR1 SGHTA and CDR2 FQGNSA come from the germline V gene. The CDR3 region is CASSLGQFRTDTQYF. The CDR3 nucleotides read TGTGCCAGCAGCTTAGGACAGTTCCGCACAGATACGCAGTATTTT. Full variable domain (remainder filled in from reference TRBV7-2 and TRBJ2-3): GAGVSQSPSNKVTEKGKDVELRCDPISGHTALYWYRQSLGQGLEFLIYFQGNSAPDKSGLPSDRFSAERTGGSVSTLTIQRTQQEDSAVYLCASSLGQFRTDTQYFGPGTRLTVL.

The chain has TRBV28 and TRBJ1-3; 7 bases agree with TRBD1. In germline, CDR1 is MDHEN, CDR2 SYDVKM. After removal of 7 bases from V and 0 bases from J, the junction contained 3 bases not matched to a gene. The CDR3 length is 14 residues. The CDR3 nucleotides are TGTGCCAGCACTTCAGGGGGCTCTGGAAACACCATATATTTT. It translates to CASTSGGSGNTIYF.

The CDR3 reads CASSPGTGGFNYGYTF. The CDR3 nucleotides read TGTGCCAGCTCGCCCGGGACAGGGGGCTTTAACTATGGCTACACCTTC. The V and J genes are TRBV18 and TRBJ1-2; 12 bases line up with TRBD1. The CDR3 contains 16 residues. The ends lost 6 bases at V and 1 base at J; junction bases unmatched: 6. Germline V gene lookup returns CDR1 KGHSH and CDR2 LQKENI.

Written as DNA, the CDR3 is TGTGCCAGCAGCTTTGCGGAGATTTACGAGCAGTACTTC. This gives the protein CASSFAEIYEQYF. This chain connects TRBV12-1 to TRBJ2-7; TRBD2 is taken as the D call from the table, unchecked against the DNA. TRBV12-1 is recorded as a pseudogene. The CDR3 runs 13 residues.

The V call is TRBV19, the J call TRBJ1-5, with TRBD1 matching 8 bases. Germline assignment: CDR1 LNHDA and CDR2 SQIVND (reference sequence). The CDR3 covers 13 residues. V gave up 8 bases and J gave up 6 bases; unmatched junction bases: 6. The CDR3: CASGTGGGQPQHF. Written as DNA, the CDR3 is TGTGCCAGTGGGACAGGAGGGGGTCAGCCCCAGCATTTT.

The chain recombines TRBV27 with TRBJ1-1, with 10 bases matching TRBD1. CDR1 and CDR2 (germline): MNHEY, SMNVEV (reference sequence). This CDR3 region has 16 residues. The ends lost 2 bases at V and 3 bases at J; junction bases unmatched: 6. CDR3 sequence reads: CASSLKRGQGDTEAFF. As DNA, the CDR3 is TGTGCCAGCAGTTTAAAACGCGGACAGGGGGACACTGAAGCTTTCTTT.

This clone is a singleton in its sample. The V and J genes are TRBV28 and TRBJ2-2; the match to TRBD2 covers 7 bases. Germline CDR1 is MDHEN and CDR2 is SYDVKM. This CDR3 region has 14 residues. V was clipped by 8 bases and J by 1 base; unmatched bases: 4. The CDR3 sequence is CASFGTKNTGELFF. CDR3 nucleotide sequence: TGTGCCAGCTTCGGGACTAAGAACACCGGGGAGCTGTTTTTT.

This chain joins TRBV19 and TRBJ1-3, with 8 bases aligning to TRBD1. CDR1 LNHDA and CDR2 SQIVND come from the germline V gene (reference sequence). The ends lost 4 bases at V and 3 bases at J; junction bases unmatched: 5. CDR3 size: 15 residues. In DNA, the CDR3 is TGTGCCAGTAGTACCCGGACAGGGTATGGAAACACCATATATTTT. It is translated as CASSTRTGYGNTIYF.

The genes are TRBV30 and TRBJ2-7; 8 bases map to TRBD2. The germline CDR1 and CDR2 sequences are GTSNPN and SVGIG (reference sequence). V shed 2 bases, J shed 3 bases, and the junction held 9 bases outside the gene matches. This CDR3 spans 15 amino acids. This chain's CDR3 is CAWSPGGAPYYEQYV. The CDR3, as DNA: TGTGCCTGGAGTCCGGGGGGGGCACCCTACTACGAGCAGTACGTC.

The chain has TRBV3-1 (or the pseudogene TRBV3-2) and TRBJ1-1, with a possible D match to TRBD1 (5 bases). Trimming left V 8 bases short and J 8 bases short, with 12 bases between. Germline-derived CDR1 and CDR2 are LGHDT and YNNKEL (reference sequence). The CDR3 is 11 residues long. CDR3 region: CASRGGLEAFF. CDR3 sequence (DNA): TGTGCCAGCCGGGGGGGGTTAGAAGCTTTCTTT.

The chain links TRBV19 to TRBJ1-4, with D possibly matching TRBD1 (6 bases). Germline CDR1 LNHDA, CDR2 SQIVND (reference sequence). Trimming stripped 7 bases from V and 3 bases from J, with 18 bases between. This CDR3 comprises 16 residues. CDR3 amino acids: CASKQGPKTSNEKLFF. CDR3 DNA sequence: TGTGCCAGTAAACAGGGCCCGAAGACATCTAATGAAAAACTGTTTTTT.

This clone was seen only a few times. The chain employs TRBV5-4 and TRBJ2-3; D remains ambiguous. The CDR3 covers 15 residues. Germline V lookup: CDR1 SGHNT, CDR2 YYREEE (reference sequence). Trimming took off 2 bases at V and 3 bases at J, with 13 bases between the two ends. CDR3 DNA: TGTGCCAGCAGCTTTGTAGCCCACGGGACAGATACGCAGTATTTT. Translated: CASSFVAHGTDTQYF.

The chain employs TRBV5-1 and TRBJ1-2; TRBD1 aligns across 7 bases. Trimming cost V 4 bases and J 6 bases; bases outside gene matches: 3. From germline, CDR1 is SGHRS and CDR2 YFSETQ. The CDR3 contains 12 residues. CDR3 in amino acids: CASSPQGDGYTF. The CDR3 DNA reads TGCGCCAGCAGCCCTCAGGGGGATGGCTACACCTTC.